Included here is one T cell receptor (beta chain) sequence, with context. This clonotype has more than one count but fewer than ten. Its antigen specificity is not known. Base qualities are not provided; no much larger clone lies one nucleotide away. Library generation was performed with 5' RACE. The second PCR ran for about 6 to 11 cycles and used a J-beta primer mix along with a sample-barcoded 5' primer. Each TCR beta cDNA molecule received a unique molecular identifier from a template-switch 5' adaptor carrying 12 random nucleotides. At least 2.5 million CDR3-containing paired-end reads were obtained from each sample. First-strand cDNA synthesis was performed from all RNA using the Mint cDNA synthesis kit, with priming by a TRBC-specific oligonucleotide. Following uracil-DNA glycosylase treatment, a first 18-cycle PCR with universal primers M1SS and BC2_uni_R was performed on all cDNA. The original methods were these. For normalization, 1 million high-quality reads, each with a distinct molecular identifier, were randomly selected from each sample. Instead of being binned into consensus sequences, reads with shared molecular identifiers were discarded. MiTCR, run with a Q25 quality threshold and the strictest error-elimination algorithm, handled CDR3 identification, clonotype clustering and error correction. Lower-bound total TCR beta diversity was estimated with a nonparametric unseen species model using Euler transformation. TCRdb reran the public reads through fastp at Q25 and MiXCR, keeping productive beta chains. Rows matching on CDR3 protein sequence are summarized as one entry with the most common DNA and genes. The authors' filters were not applied to this entry. Within this sample are approximately 2,000,000 distinct CDR3 sequences, with roughly 43% of them counted one time only. The leading ten clones occupy about 21% of the sample.

Systemically healthy Caucasian individuals from Russia, 35 to 50 in total and aged roughly 6 to 100 years, were included as donors. About 9.1 milliliters of peripheral blood were collected from each donor into EDTA-treated Vacutainer tubes. Ficoll-Paque density-gradient centrifugation was used to isolate PBMCs, with at least 6.5 million per sample. Trizol reagent was used to extract total RNA from the PBMCs, yielding at least 5.5 micrograms per sample. The percentages of naive CD45RAhigh/CD27high T cells were determined by flow cytometry on a PBMC aliquot from every donor. This sample is drawn from a study of blood T cells in healthy people across ages (dated by TCRdb to 2014 to 2015). In the study overall: In model experiments, template switching captured roughly one uniquely barcoded TCR beta cDNA molecule for every two T cells. The study measured age-related changes in TCR beta repertoire diversity using deep sequencing normalized with unique cDNA molecular identifiers. Donors were grouped into four age groups: young (average 16 years), middle-aged (39), aged (62) and long-lived (roughly 80). Donors of different ages were randomly distributed across sequencing lanes to avoid experimental bias. For two donors (one aged 18 to 29 and one aged 80 or older), the study analyzed two additional independent replicas of 1 million unique cDNA reads from the same blood draw.

Study-wide conclusions, independent of this receptor: Observed TCR beta diversity per million T cells fell roughly linearly with age, and a significant reduction was already apparent by age around 40. A strong correlation was found between observed TCR beta diversity and the percentage of naive T cells measured by flow cytometry. Compared with the aged group, more naive CD4+ T cells, fewer expanded clones and increased TCR diversity were shown by the long-lived group, suggesting age selection. Donor CMV infection status was unknown, potentially confounding age-related changes in expanded clonotypes. Bulk unsorted PBMC profiling prevented conclusive comparison of naive and antigen-experienced compartments. Estimates of total diversity from one million sequenced T cells were regarded as lower bounds and underestimates.

Measured from the cysteine to the phenylalanine, the CDR3 is 16 residues long. Only the CDR3 part of the read is kept: 48 bases, read in frame from the first base. Here V drops 1 base and J drops 2 bases, and the junction holds 4 bases not matched to any gene. In the germline V gene, CDR1 corresponds to LGHNT and CDR2 to FRNRAP. The sequenced sample was blood. The V gene is TRBV12-5 and the J gene is TRBJ2-7, with 11 middle bases fitting TRBD1. The sequence derives from a human donor in good health. CDR3 loop: CASGLAGDRGAYEQYF. Here is the DNA: TGTGCTAGTGGTTTGGCAGGGGACAGGGGGGCCTACGAGCAGTACTTC.